The table lists the clone carrying this T cell receptor (beta chain) with a count of one. The data were obtained in a study of blood T cell repertoires in COVID-19. Study-level information: Whether acute or convalescent, the COVID-19 samples came from the United States, Italy and Spain. The cDNA or gDNA used as material had been derived from T cells, B-cell-depleted T cells, or PBMCs.

In the original workflow: Amplification of reference gene primers provided the estimated nucleated cell counts. Sequenced by immunoSEQ multiplex PCR; TCRdb stores in-frame clones only, minus some. D and trimming come from the DNA, and the V and J calls and clone size come from that table. Of roughly 150,000 clones listed, over 80% are singletons. Trimming took off 3 bases at V and 0 bases at J, with 11 bases between the two ends. The CDR3 contains 15 residues. Germline V CDR1 and CDR2: SGDLS, YYNGEE. The gene calls are TRBV9 and TRBJ2-3; a possible D gene is TRBD2 (6 bases). Sequenced input: peripheral blood. The source is a man between 65 and 79 years old who had recovered from COVID-19. The CDR3 spells CASSERSGSTDTQYF. The CDR3 nucleotides read TGTGCCAGCAGCGAGCGCAGCGGGAGCACAGATACGCAGTATTTT.